This T cell receptor beta chain stems from a study of T-cell reconstitution after alpha-beta-depleted transplantation in children. CDR3 length: 14 amino acids. V lost 3 bases to trimming and J lost 6 bases; unmatched junction nucleotides: 5. Germline assignment: CDR1 SEHNR and CDR2 FQNEAQ (reference sequence). For TCRbeta, the library was prepared with unique molecular identifiers. Via MiXCR, TCRdb re-called the PCR reads, giving one row per CDR3 protein. This table holds 150,000 to 200,000 distinct CDR3 sequences, around 6.8% found once. This clonotype was counted many times. Sequenced material: PBMCs from the stem cell graft donor, taken from the stem cell graft. The clonotype comes from a human donor who donated a stem cell graft to a child with Wiskott-Aldrich syndrome. The chain joins TRBV7-9 to TRBJ1-2, with TRBD1 matching over 9 bases. The CDR3 sequence is CASSFTGTGNGYTF. Written as DNA, the CDR3 is TGTGCCAGCAGCTTTACCGGGACAGGGAATGGCTACACCTTC.